This T cell receptor (beta chain) was captured in a study of control samples from healthy donors and cancer patients. Clones were read by immunoSEQ multiplex PCR, and TCRdb kept only the in-frame ones, dropping some. Among 150,000 or so clones, 80% to 95% were seen once, and the ten largest hold 0.68%. Sequencing was performed on blood. The source of this sequence is a woman aged 25 to 39 in good health.

The CDR3 sequence is CASIPASTSGNTIYF. The CDR3 DNA is TGTGCCAGCATCCCCGCCAGCACCTCTGGAAACACCATATATTTT. The chain links TRBV28 to TRBJ1-3; D remains unclear. This CDR3 has 15 residues. With 7 bases removed from V and 0 bases from J, the gap between germline ends came to 13 bases. Germline V gene data show CDR1 as MDHEN and CDR2 as SYDVKM. Together with reference TRBV28 and TRBJ1-3, the CDR3 gives the full variable domain: DVKVTQSSRYLVKRTGEKVFLECVQDMDHENMFWYRQDPGLGLRLIYFSYDVKMKEKGDIPEGYSVSREKKERFSLILESASTNQTSMYLCASIPASTSGNTIYFGEGSWLTVV.